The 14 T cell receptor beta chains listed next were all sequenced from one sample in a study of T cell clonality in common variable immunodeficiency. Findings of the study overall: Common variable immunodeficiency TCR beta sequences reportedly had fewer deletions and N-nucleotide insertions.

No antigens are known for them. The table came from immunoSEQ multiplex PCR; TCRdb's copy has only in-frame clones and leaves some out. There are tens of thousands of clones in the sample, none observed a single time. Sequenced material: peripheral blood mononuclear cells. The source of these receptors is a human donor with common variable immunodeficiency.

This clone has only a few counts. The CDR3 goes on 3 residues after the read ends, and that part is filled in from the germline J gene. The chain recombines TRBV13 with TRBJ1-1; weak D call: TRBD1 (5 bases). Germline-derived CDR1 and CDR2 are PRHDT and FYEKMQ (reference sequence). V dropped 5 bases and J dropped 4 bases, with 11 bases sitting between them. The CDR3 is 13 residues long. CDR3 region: CASSAGVATEAFF. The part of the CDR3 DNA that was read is TGTGCCAGCAGCGCGGGGGTAGCCACTGAA. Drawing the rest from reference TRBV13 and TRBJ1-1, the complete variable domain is AAGVIQSPRHLIKEKRETATLKCYPIPRHDTVYWYQQGPGQDPQFLISFYEKMQSDKGSIPDRFSAQQFSDYHSELNMSSLELGDSALYFCASSAGVATEAFFGQGTRLTVV.

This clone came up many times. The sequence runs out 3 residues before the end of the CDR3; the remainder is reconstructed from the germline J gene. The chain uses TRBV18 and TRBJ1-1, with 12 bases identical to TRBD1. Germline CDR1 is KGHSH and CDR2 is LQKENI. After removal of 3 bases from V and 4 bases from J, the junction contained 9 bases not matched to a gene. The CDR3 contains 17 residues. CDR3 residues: CASSPLPGQGATTEAFF. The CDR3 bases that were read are TGTGCCAGCTCACCCCTACCGGGACAGGGGGCGACCACTGAA. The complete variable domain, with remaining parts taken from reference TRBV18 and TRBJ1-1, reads NAGVMQNPRHLVRRRGQEARLRCSPMKGHSHVYWYRQLPEEGLKFMVYLQKENIIDESGMPKERFSAEFPKEGPSILRIQQVVRGDSAAYFCASSPLPGQGATTEAFFGQGTRLTVV.

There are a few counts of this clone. The CDR3 loop reads CASSIVSRTGELFF. CDR3 DNA (partial): TGTGCCAGTAGTATAGTGTCACGGACCGGGGAG. The rearrangement uses TRBV19 and TRBJ2-2; D is uncertain. The read ends 3 residues before the CDR3 terminus; that terminus is restored from the germline J gene. The germline V and J ends were trimmed by 1 base and 5 bases, with 8 bases remaining between them. This CDR3 has 14 amino acids. Germline V gene lookup returns CDR1 LNHDA and CDR2 SQIVND (reference sequence).

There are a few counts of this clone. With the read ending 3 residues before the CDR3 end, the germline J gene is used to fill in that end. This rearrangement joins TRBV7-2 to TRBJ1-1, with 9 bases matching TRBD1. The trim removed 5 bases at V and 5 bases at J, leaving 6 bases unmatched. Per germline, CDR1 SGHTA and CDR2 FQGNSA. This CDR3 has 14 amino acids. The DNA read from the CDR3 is TGTGCCAGCAGCACGAGACAGGGGGAGACTGAA. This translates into CASSTRQGETE. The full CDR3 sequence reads CASSTRQGETEAFF.

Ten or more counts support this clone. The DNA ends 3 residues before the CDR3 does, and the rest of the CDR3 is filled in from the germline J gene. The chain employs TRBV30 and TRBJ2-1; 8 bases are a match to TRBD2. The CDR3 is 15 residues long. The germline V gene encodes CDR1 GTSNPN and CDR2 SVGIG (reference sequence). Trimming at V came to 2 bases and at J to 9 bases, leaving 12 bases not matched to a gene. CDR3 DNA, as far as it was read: TGTGCCTGGAGTACCACGGGGGGGCCGATAAGTGAG. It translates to CAWSTTGGPISE. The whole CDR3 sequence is CAWSTTGGPISEQFF. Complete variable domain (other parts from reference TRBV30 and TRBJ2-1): SQTIHQWPATLVQPVGSPLSLECTVEGTSNPNLYWYRQAAGRGLQLLFYSVGIGQISSEVPQNLSASRPQDRQFILSSKKLLLSDSGFYLCAWSTTGGPISEQFFGPGTRLTVL.

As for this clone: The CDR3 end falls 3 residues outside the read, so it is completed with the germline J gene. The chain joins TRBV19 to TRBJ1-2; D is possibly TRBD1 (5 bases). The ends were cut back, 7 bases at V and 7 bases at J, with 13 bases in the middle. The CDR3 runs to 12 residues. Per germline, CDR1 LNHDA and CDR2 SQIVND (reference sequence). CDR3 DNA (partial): TGTGCCAGTAAGCCGGGGGGGTTTGGC. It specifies CASKPGGFG. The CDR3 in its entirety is CASKPGGFGYTF.

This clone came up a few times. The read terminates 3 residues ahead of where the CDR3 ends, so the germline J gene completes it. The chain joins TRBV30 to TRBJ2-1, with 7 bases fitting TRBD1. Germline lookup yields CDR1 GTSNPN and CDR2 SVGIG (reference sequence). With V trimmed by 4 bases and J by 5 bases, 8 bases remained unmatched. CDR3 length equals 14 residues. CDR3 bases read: TGTGCCTGGAATTCAGGGGGACGAAACAATGAG. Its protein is CAWNSGGRNNE. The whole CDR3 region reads CAWNSGGRNNEQFF. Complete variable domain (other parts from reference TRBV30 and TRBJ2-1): SQTIHQWPATLVQPVGSPLSLECTVEGTSNPNLYWYRQAAGRGLQLLFYSVGIGQISSEVPQNLSASRPQDRQFILSSKKLLLSDSGFYLCAWNSGGRNNEQFFGPGTRLTVL.

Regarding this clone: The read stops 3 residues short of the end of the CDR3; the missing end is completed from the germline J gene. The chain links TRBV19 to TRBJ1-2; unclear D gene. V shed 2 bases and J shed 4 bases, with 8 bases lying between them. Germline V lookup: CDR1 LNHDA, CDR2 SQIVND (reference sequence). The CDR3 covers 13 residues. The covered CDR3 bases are TGTGCCAGTAGTATACTTGGCCGCTATGGC. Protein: CASSILGRYG. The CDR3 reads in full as CASSILGRYGYTF.

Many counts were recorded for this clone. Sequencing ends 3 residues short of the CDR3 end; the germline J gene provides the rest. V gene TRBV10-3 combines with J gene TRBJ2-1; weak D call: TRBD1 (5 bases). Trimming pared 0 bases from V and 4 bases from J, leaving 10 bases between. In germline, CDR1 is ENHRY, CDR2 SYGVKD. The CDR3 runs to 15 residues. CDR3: CAISESVTAYNEQFF. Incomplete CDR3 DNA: TGTGCCATCAGTGAGTCTGTGACAGCATACAATGAG.

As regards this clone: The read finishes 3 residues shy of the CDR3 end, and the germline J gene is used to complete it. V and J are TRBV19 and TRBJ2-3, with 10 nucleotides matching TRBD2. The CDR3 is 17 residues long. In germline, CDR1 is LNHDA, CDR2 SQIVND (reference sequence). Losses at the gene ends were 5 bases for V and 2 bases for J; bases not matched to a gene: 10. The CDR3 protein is CASSYIAGGILTDTQYF. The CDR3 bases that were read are TGTGCCAGTAGTTATATAGCGGGGGGCATACTCACAGATACG.

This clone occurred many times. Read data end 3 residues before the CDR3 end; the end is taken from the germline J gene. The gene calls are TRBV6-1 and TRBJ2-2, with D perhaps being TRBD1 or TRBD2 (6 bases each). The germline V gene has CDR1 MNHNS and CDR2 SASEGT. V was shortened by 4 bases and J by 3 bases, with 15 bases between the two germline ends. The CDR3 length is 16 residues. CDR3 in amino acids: CASSAAGQRDTGELFF. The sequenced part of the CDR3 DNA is TGTGCCAGCAGTGCCGCGGGACAAAGGGACACCGGGGAG.

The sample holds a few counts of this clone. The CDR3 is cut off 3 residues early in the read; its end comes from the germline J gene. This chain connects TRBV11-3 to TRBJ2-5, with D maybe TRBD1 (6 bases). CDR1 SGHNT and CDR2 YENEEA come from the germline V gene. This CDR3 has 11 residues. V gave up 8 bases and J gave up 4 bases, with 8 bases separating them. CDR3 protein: CASSDRETQYF. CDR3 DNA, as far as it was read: TGTGCCAGCTCGGACAGAGAGACC.

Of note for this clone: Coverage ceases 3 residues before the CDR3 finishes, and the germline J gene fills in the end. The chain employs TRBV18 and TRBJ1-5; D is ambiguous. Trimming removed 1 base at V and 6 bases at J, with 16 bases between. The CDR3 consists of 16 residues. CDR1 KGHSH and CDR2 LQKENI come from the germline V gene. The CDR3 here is CASSPRANQGGQPQHF. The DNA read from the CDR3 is TGTGCCAGCTCACCACGGGCAAACCAAGGAGGTCAGCCC.

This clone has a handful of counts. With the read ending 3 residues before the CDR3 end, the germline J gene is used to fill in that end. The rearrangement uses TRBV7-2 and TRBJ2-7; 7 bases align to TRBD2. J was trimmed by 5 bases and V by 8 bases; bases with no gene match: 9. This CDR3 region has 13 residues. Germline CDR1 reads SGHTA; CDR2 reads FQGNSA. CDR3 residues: CASSRPGLNEQYF. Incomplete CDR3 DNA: TGTGCCAGCTCCCGTCCGGGACTAAACGAG.